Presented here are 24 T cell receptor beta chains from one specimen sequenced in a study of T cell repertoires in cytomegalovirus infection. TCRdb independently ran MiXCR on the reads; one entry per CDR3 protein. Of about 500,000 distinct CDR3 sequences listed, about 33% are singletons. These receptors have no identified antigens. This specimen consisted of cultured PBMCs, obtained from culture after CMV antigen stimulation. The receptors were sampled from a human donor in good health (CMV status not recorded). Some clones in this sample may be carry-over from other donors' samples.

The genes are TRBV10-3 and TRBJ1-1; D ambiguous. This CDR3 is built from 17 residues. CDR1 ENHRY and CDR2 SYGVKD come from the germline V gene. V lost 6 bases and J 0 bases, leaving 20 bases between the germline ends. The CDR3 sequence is CAIRDPSGILLNTEAFF. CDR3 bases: TGTGCCATCAGGGACCCGTCGGGGATATTGTTGAACACTGAAGCTTTCTTT.

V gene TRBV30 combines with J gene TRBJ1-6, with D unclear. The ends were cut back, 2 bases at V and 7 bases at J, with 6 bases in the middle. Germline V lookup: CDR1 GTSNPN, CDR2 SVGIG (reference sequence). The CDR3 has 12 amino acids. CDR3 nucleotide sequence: TGTGCCTGGAGTAGGAGGAATTCACCCCTCCACTTT. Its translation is CAWSRRNSPLHF.

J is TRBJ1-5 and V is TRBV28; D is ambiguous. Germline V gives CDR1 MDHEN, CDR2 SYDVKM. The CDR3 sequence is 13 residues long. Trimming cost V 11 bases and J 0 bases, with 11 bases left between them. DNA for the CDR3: TGTGCCTCTTGGACGGTTAGCAATCAGCCCCAGCATTTT. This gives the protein CASWTVSNQPQHF.

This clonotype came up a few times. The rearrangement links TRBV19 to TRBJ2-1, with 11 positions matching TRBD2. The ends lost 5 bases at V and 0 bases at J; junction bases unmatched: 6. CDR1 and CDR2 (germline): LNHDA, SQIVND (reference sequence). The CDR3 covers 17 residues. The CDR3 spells CASSGASGRSSYNEQFF. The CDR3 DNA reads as TGTGCCAGTAGTGGGGCTAGCGGGAGGAGCTCCTACAATGAGCAGTTCTTC.

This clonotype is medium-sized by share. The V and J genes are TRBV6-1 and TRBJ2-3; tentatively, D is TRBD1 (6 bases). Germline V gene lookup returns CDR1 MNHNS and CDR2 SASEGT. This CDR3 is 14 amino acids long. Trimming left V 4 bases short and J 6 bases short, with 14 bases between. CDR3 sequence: CASSAGTPGDTQYF. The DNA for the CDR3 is TGTGCCAGCAGTGCCGGGACACCGGGGGATACGCAGTATTTT.

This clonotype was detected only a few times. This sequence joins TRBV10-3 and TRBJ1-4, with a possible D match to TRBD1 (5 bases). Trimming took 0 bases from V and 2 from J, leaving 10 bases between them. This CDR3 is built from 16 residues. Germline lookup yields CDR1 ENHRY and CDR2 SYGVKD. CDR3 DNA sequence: TGTGCCATCAGTGAGTCGAGAGGGGTGACTAATGAAAAACTGTTTTTT. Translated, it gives CAISESRGVTNEKLFF.

CDR3 sequence (DNA): TGTGCCAGCAGTTTATCGGGAGGGGTCAAGACTGAAGCTTTCTTT. Translation gives CASSLSGGVKTEAFF. The rearrangement uses TRBV12-3 or TRBV12-4 and TRBJ1-1, with D possibly matching TRBD1 (5 bases). Trimming removed 2 bases from V and 5 bases from J, with 15 bases in between. This CDR3 region has 15 residues.

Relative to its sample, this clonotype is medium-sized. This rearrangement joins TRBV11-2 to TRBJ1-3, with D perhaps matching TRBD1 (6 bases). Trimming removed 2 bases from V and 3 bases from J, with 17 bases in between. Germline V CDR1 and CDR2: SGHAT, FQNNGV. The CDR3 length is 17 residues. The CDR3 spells CASSLQPGRGSGNTIYF. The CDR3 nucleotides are TGTGCCAGCAGCTTACAACCGGGCAGGGGAAGTGGAAACACCATATATTTT.

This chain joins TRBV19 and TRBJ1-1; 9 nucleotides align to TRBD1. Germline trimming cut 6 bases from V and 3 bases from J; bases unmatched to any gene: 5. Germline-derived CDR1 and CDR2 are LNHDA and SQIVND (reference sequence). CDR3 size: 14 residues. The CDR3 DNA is TGTGCCAGTAGAGGACAGGGGACTTACACTGAAGCTTTCTTT. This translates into CASRGQGTYTEAFF.

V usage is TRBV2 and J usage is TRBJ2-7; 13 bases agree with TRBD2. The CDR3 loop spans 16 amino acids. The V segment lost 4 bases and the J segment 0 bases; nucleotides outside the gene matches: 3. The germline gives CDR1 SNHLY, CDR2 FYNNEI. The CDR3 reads CASSGWTSGSSYEQYV. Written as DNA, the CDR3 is TGTGCCAGCAGTGGATGGACTAGCGGGAGCTCCTACGAGCAGTACGTC.

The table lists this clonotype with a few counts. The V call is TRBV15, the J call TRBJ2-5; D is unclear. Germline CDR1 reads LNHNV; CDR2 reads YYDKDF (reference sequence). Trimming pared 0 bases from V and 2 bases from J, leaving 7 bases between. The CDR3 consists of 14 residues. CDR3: CATSRDPEQETQYF. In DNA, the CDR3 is TGTGCCACCAGCAGAGACCCAGAGCAAGAGACCCAGTACTTC.

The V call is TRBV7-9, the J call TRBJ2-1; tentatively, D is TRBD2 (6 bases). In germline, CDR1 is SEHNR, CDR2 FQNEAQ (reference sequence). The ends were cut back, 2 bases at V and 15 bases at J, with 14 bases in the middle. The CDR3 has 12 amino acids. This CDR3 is CASSLSLGGSFF. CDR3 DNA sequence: TGTGCCAGCAGCTTATCCCTTGGGGGGTCGTTCTTC.

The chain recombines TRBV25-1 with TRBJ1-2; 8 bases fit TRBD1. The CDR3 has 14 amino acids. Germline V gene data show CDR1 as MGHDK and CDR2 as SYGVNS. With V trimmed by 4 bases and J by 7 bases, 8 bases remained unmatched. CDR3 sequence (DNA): TGTGCCAGCAGTGCTCAAACAGGGGGTGTTGGCTACACCTTC. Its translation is CASSAQTGGVGYTF.

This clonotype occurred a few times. CDR3 nucleotide sequence: TGTGCCAGCAGCCACAGGGGGCGATGGAATCAGCCCCAGCATTTT. Translation gives CASSHRGRWNQPQHF. This rearrangement joins TRBV7-9 to TRBJ1-5, with 9 positions matching TRBD1. The V gene's germline CDR1 is SEHNR and CDR2 FQNEAQ (reference sequence). V lost 5 bases to trimming and J lost 4 bases; unmatched junction nucleotides: 6. The CDR3 is 15 amino acids.

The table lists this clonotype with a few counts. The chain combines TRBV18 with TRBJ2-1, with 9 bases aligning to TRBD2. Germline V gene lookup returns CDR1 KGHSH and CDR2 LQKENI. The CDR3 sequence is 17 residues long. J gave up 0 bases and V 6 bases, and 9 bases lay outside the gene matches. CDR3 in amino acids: CASSQAGGTPSYNEQFF. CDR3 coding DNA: TGTGCCAGCTCCCAAGCGGGAGGCACCCCCTCCTACAATGAGCAGTTCTTC.

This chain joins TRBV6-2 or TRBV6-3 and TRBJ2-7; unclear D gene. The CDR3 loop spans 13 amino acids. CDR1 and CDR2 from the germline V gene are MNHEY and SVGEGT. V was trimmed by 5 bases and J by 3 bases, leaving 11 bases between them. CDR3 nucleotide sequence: TGTGCCAGCAGTGACTGGAACCGCTACGAGCAGTACGTC. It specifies CASSDWNRYEQYV.

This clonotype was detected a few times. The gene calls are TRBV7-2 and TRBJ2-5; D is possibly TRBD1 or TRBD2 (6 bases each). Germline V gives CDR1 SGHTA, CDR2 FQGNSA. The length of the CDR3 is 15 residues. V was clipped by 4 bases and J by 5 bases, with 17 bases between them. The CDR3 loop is CASSSLGGSGETQYF. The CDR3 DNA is TGTGCCAGCAGCTCCCTAGGGGGGAGCGGCGAGACCCAGTACTTC.

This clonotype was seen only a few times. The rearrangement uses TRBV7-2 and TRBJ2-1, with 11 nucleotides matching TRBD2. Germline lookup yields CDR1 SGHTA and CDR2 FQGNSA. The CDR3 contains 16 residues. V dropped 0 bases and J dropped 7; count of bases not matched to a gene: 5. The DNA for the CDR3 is TGTGCCAGCAGCTTAGCGATGTCTAGCGGGAGGAATGAGCAGTTCTTC. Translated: CASSLAMSSGRNEQFF.

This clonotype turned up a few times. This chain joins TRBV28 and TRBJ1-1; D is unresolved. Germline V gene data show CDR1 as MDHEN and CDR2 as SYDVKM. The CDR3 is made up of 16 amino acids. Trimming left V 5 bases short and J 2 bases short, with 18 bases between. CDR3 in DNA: TGTGCCAGCAGTGGGTCGAGTGTTTGGGGTAACACTGAAGCTTTCTTT. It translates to CASSGSSVWGNTEAFF.

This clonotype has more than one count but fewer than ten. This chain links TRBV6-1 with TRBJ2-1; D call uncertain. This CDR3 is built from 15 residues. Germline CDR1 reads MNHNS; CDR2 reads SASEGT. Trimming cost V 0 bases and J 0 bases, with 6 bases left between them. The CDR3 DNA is TGTGCCAGCAGTGAAGCACTGAGCTCCTACAATGAGCAGTTCTTC. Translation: CASSEALSSYNEQFF.

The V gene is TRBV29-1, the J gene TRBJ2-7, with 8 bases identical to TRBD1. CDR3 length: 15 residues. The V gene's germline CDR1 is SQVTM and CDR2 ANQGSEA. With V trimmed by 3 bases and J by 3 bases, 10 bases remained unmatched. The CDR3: CSVDTLGQGHYEQYF. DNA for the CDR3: TGCAGCGTTGATACCCTCGGACAGGGTCACTACGAGCAGTACTTC.

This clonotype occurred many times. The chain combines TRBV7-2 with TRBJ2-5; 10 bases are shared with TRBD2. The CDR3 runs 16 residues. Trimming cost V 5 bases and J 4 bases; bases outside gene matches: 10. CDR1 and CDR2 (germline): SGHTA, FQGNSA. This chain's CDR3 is CASSILAGAVGETQYF. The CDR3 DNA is TGTGCCAGCAGCATTCTAGCGGGAGCGGTTGGAGAGACCCAGTACTTC.

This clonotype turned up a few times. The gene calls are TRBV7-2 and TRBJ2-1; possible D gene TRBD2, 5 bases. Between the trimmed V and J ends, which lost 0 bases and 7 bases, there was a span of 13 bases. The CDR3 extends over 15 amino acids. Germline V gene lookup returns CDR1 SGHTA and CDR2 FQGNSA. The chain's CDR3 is CASSLAGWRGNEQFF. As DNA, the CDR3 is TGTGCCAGCAGCTTAGCGGGTTGGAGAGGGAATGAGCAGTTCTTC.

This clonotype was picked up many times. The chain's CDR3 is CASSPGQGASSNQPQHF. CDR3 nucleotides: TGTGCCAGTAGTCCGGGACAGGGGGCTTCGAGCAATCAGCCCCAGCATTTT. V gene TRBV19 combines with J gene TRBJ1-5, with 12 bases matching TRBD1. CDR1 is LNHDA and CDR2 is SQIVND in the germline V gene (reference sequence). CDR3 length: 17 residues. The trim removed 5 bases at V and 1 base at J, leaving 6 bases unmatched.